This T cell receptor beta chain comes out of a study of brain T cells in children with intractable seizures. Repertoires were generated with immunoSEQ multiplex PCR, while TCRdb's copy carries only in-frame clones and drops some. In the table there are approximately 77,000 clones, 85% to 95% of which are singletons. In germline, CDR1 is SNHLY, CDR2 FYNNEI. The CDR3 is 15 amino acids. With 6 bases removed from V and 0 bases from J, the gap between germline ends came to 11 bases. V gene TRBV2 combines with J gene TRBJ1-4, with D uncertain. Material: peripheral blood, obtained at surgery. The clonotype originates from a boy less than two years old with tuberous sclerosis and intractable seizures. CDR3 sequence reads: CASSVVSATNEKLFF. CDR3 coding DNA: TGTGCCAGCAGCGTCGTCAGTGCAACTAATGAAAAACTGTTTTTT.